These 25 T cell receptor beta chains share one sample of origin, sequenced in a study of healthy donors' naive CD4 and CD8 T cells (dated by TCRdb to about 2015). Sequencing instrument: 454 GS FLX Titanium. TCR libraries were built from roughly 500 ng of total RNA with a previously published linear amplification protocol. TCRdb reprocessed the public reads (quality trimming at Q25 with fastp, clone calling with MiXCR) and kept in-frame beta chains. One record per CDR3 amino acid sequence lists the most common genes and DNA. Present in this sample are 200,000 or so distinct CDR3 sequences, around 70% of which were seen just once. The ten top clones hold 2.3% of the sample. Sequencing was done on a sample of naive CD4+ and CD8+ T cells sorted from blood, pooled from several donors. This specimen's cell subset or site label, interpreted: FACS-sorted naive CD4+ (CD45RO-CD45RA+) and naive CD8+ (CD45RA+CD27bright) T cells. The source is a pool of human donors in good health; the sample pools cells from several healthy donors.

The rearrangement uses TRBV6-2 or TRBV6-3 and TRBJ2-7, with 7 bases matching TRBD2. The CDR3 runs 12 residues. CDR1 MNHEY and CDR2 SVGEGT come from the germline V gene. Losses at the gene ends were 11 bases for V and 2 bases for J; bases not matched to a gene: 6. CDR3 sequence (DNA): TGTGCCGCCCAGCGGGGAACCTACGAGCAGTACTTC. Encoded protein: CAAQRGTYEQYF.

The count of this clonotype is one. The V gene is TRBV10-3, the J gene TRBJ2-5; possibly TRBD1 for D (7 bases). Germline assignment: CDR1 ENHRY and CDR2 SYGVKD. This CDR3 region has 14 residues. V was clipped by 8 bases and J by 2 bases, with 15 bases between them. In DNA, the CDR3 is TGTGCCATCCAGGAGGGGACAGCTCAAGAGACCCAGTACTTC. Translation gives CAIQEGTAQETQYF.

The chain links TRBV29-1 to TRBJ2-3, with TRBD1 matching 7 bases. There are 16 residues in the CDR3. V shed 1 base, J shed 0 bases, and the junction held 7 bases outside the gene matches. Germline loops: CDR1 SQVTM, CDR2 ANQGSEA. The CDR3 spells CSVEGQGVLSTDTQYF. Here the CDR3 DNA reads TGCAGCGTTGAAGGGCAGGGGGTACTTAGCACAGATACGCAGTATTTT.

This chain connects TRBV19 to TRBJ1-2; TRBD1 agrees at 9 bases. The germline CDR1 and CDR2 sequences are LNHDA and SQIVND (reference sequence). The CDR3 totals 13 residues. With 5 bases clipped from V and 8 bases from J, the junction kept 6 bases outside the gene matches. In nucleotides, the CDR3 is TGTGCCAGTAGTGTCCGGGACAGGGCGGGCTACACCTTC. This codes for CASSVRDRAGYTF.

The rearrangement links TRBV19 to TRBJ2-1, with D unclear. Deletions cut 3 bases from V and 9 bases from J, with 21 bases between. The CDR3 totals 16 residues. Germline loops: CDR1 LNHDA, CDR2 SQIVND (reference sequence). The CDR3 here is CASSITVGAGLSEQFF. The CDR3 DNA follows: TGTGCCAGTAGTATCACAGTCGGAGCAGGTTTGAGTGAGCAGTTCTTC.

The genes are TRBV29-1 and TRBJ2-7; the D gene is possibly TRBD1 (6 bases). CDR1 and CDR2 from the germline V gene are SQVTM and ANQGSEA. V was pared by 4 bases and J by 0 bases, with 16 bases between. The CDR3 spans 15 residues. The CDR3 DNA reads TGCAGCGTTGCTCTTGACAGGATCTTCTCCTACGAGCAGTACTTC. Protein product: CSVALDRIFSYEQYF.

This chain links TRBV24-1 with TRBJ2-1; D may correspond to TRBD1 or TRBD2 (5 bases each). Trimming left V 6 bases short and J 6 bases short, with 14 bases between. The germline CDR1 and CDR2 sequences are KGHDR and SFDVKD. This CDR3 comprises 14 residues. The CDR3 spells CATSKPTGGNEQFF. In DNA, the CDR3 is TGTGCCACCAGTAAACCCACTGGGGGCAATGAGCAGTTCTTC.

V usage is TRBV19 and J usage is TRBJ1-2; D is ambiguous. This CDR3 has 11 residues. The V and J ends lost 1 base and 4 bases respectively, with 1 base between them. The germline V gene has CDR1 LNHDA and CDR2 SQIVND (reference sequence). CDR3 sequence reads: CASSIGYGYTF. The CDR3 bases are TGTGCCAGTAGTATAGGCTATGGCTACACCTTC.

V usage is TRBV6-1 and J usage is TRBJ2-5; 7 bases fit TRBD2. CDR1 is MNHNS, CDR2 SASEGT, per germline. The CDR3 covers 15 residues. V shed 6 bases and J 5 bases; nucleotides not matched to a gene: 12. In nucleotides, the CDR3 is TGTGCCAGCAGACGCACGGGAGGCCCCCAGGAGACCCAGTACTTC. Translation: CASRRTGGPQETQYF.

The rearrangement links TRBV29-1 to TRBJ2-5; D gene uncertain. Trimming pared 0 bases from V and 5 bases from J, leaving 10 bases between. The CDR3 totals 13 residues. Per the germline V gene, CDR1 is SQVTM and CDR2 is ANQGSEA. The CDR3 DNA reads as TGCAGCGTTGAAGATCCTGGGGATGAGACCCAGTACTTC. Translated: CSVEDPGDETQYF. The full variable domain, its missing parts supplied by reference TRBV29-1 and TRBJ2-5, is SAVISQKPSRDICQRGTSLTIQCQVDSQVTMMFWYRQQPGQSLTLIATANQGSEATYESGFVIDKFPISRPNLTFSTLTVSNMSPEDSSIYLCSVEDPGDETQYFGPGTRLLVL.

This clonotype was seen a handful of times. The chain is built from TRBV6-6 and TRBJ1-3; weak D call: TRBD1 (5 bases). V was pared by 4 bases and J by 2 bases, with 9 bases between. The CDR3 has 14 residues. CDR1 and CDR2 (germline): MNHNY, SVGAGI (reference sequence). The CDR3 loop reads CASSLGTAGNTIYF. In nucleotides, the CDR3 is TGTGCCAGCAGTTTAGGGACGGCTGGAAACACCATATATTTT.

This chain uses TRBV29-1 with TRBJ2-1, with 7 bases aligning to TRBD2. Germline lookup yields CDR1 SQVTM and CDR2 ANQGSEA. The junction had 3 bases not matched to a gene; V was cut back by 3 bases and J by 4 bases. CDR3 length: 13 amino acids. CDR3 coding DNA: TGCAGCGTTGACGGGGGGATTTACAATGAGCAGTTCTTC. Encoded protein: CSVDGGIYNEQFF.

The gene calls are TRBV4-2 and TRBJ2-2; D ambiguous. Germline CDR1 is LGHNA and CDR2 is YNFKEQ. V was clipped by 1 base and J by 2 bases, with 5 bases between them. The CDR3 is 14 amino acids. The CDR3 is CASSQAANTGELFF. In DNA, the CDR3 is TGTGCCAGCAGCCAAGCTGCCAACACCGGGGAGCTGTTTTTT.

The V gene is TRBV24-1, the J gene TRBJ1-1, with D tentatively TRBD1 (6 bases). The germline V gene has CDR1 KGHDR and CDR2 SFDVKD. CDR3 length equals 17 residues. Between the trimmed V and J ends, which lost 4 bases and 3 bases, there was a span of 20 bases. The CDR3 nucleotides are TGTGCCACCAGTGACTCCGGGACAATCAGTGGGTACACTGAAGCTTTCTTT. Its translation: CATSDSGTISGYTEAFF.

This clonotype came up a few times. This chain uses TRBV27 with TRBJ2-6; D not certain. CDR1 and CDR2 (germline): MNHEY, SMNVEV (reference sequence). V shed 6 bases and J shed 0 bases, with 9 bases lying between them. CDR3 length: 15 residues. The CDR3 bases are TGTGCCAGCAGCCTCTCAGGCTCTGGGGCCAACGTCCTGACTTTC. Its translation is CASSLSGSGANVLTF. Using reference TRBV27 and TRBJ2-6 for the parts outside the CDR3, the full variable domain is EAQVTQNPRYLITVTGKKLTVTCSQNMNHEYMSWYRQDPGLGLRQIYYSMNVEVTDKGDVPEGYKVSRKEKRNFPLILESPSPNQTSLYFCASSLSGSGANVLTFGAGSRLTVL.

The V call is TRBV29-1, the J call TRBJ1-2; 7 nucleotides match TRBD1. Germline CDR1 is SQVTM and CDR2 is ANQGSEA. The CDR3 is 12 residues long. V lost 1 base and J lost 8; bases outside the gene matches: 4. CDR3 DNA: TGCAGCGTTGAAGGCAGGGGGTGGGGCTACACCTTC. It translates to CSVEGRGWGYTF.

This chain joins TRBV6-5 and TRBJ1-2; a possible D gene is TRBD1 (6 bases). V dropped 6 bases and J dropped 3 bases, with 26 bases sitting between them. There are 18 residues in the CDR3. CDR1 is MNHEY, CDR2 SVGAGI, per germline. Here the CDR3 DNA reads TGTGCCAGCAGATATTTAGGGGACATGCCCTCCCTTGACTATGGCTACACCTTC. Amino acids: CASRYLGDMPSLDYGYTF.

The CDR3 DNA is TGCAGCGTTATGCCGAGGACGGGAGCCTACGAGCAGTACTTC. This gives the protein CSVMPRTGAYEQYF. The rearrangement joins TRBV29-1 to TRBJ2-7, with D maybe TRBD2 (6 bases). Between the trimmed V and J ends, which lost 5 bases and 2 bases, there was a span of 16 bases. The length of the CDR3 is 14 residues. Germline-derived CDR1 and CDR2 are SQVTM and ANQGSEA.

CDR3 nucleotides: TGTGCCAGTAGCGCACAGGGGATGAACACTGAAGCTTTCTTT. This gives the protein CASSAQGMNTEAFF. This chain uses TRBV19 with TRBJ1-1; 7 bases fit TRBD1. The V gene's germline CDR1 is LNHDA and CDR2 SQIVND (reference sequence). With V trimmed by 6 bases and J by 0 bases, 4 bases remained unmatched. The CDR3 contains 14 residues.

This chain uses TRBV6-5 with TRBJ1-6; no definite D call. The V gene's germline CDR1 is MNHEY and CDR2 SVGAGI. The ends were cut back, 0 bases at V and 8 bases at J, with 11 bases in the middle. The CDR3 length is 15 residues. The CDR3 region has the DNA TGTGCCAGCAGTTACTCCCGAGTACCTTATTCACCCCTCCACTTT. This codes for CASSYSRVPYSPLHF.

This chain joins TRBV29-1 and TRBJ2-3, with 8 bases lining up with TRBD1. The germline V gene encodes CDR1 SQVTM and CDR2 ANQGSEA. The V and J ends lost 6 bases and 3 bases, in that order; junction bases with no gene match: 8. The CDR3 totals 14 residues. Written as DNA, the CDR3 is TGCAGCGTCCGAACCCAGGGGGCGACAGATACGCAGTATTTT. Translating it yields CSVRTQGATDTQYF.

The chain is built from TRBV19 and TRBJ2-1; 8 bases line up with TRBD1. Germline V gene data show CDR1 as LNHDA and CDR2 as SQIVND (reference sequence). The CDR3 contains 15 residues. The trim removed 7 bases at V and 4 bases at J, leaving 9 bases unmatched. CDR3 amino acids: CASTLDRGRYNEQFF. CDR3 in DNA: TGTGCCAGTACCTTAGACAGGGGTCGTTACAATGAGCAGTTCTTC.

The rearrangement joins TRBV19 to TRBJ2-1; D remains ambiguous. V was trimmed by 4 bases and J by 0 bases, leaving 10 bases between them. Germline V gene data show CDR1 as LNHDA and CDR2 as SQIVND (reference sequence). CDR3 length: 15 residues. Written as DNA, the CDR3 is TGTGCCAGTAGTACTAGTAGGGTCTCCTACAATGAGCAGTTCTTC. Protein: CASSTSRVSYNEQFF.

The rearrangement links TRBV12-3 or TRBV12-4 to TRBJ1-6; D may be TRBD1 (6 bases). This CDR3 region has 15 residues. With 1 base removed from V and 10 bases from J, the gap between germline ends came to 14 bases. In DNA, the CDR3 is TGTGCCAGCAGTTTAGAAAGCGGGGGGCAGTCACCCCTCCACTTT. Amino acid sequence: CASSLESGGQSPLHF.

V is TRBV13 and J is TRBJ2-7, with 7 positions matching TRBD1. Germline CDR1 is PRHDT and CDR2 is FYEKMQ (reference sequence). Losses at the gene ends were 5 bases for V and 0 bases for J; bases not matched to a gene: 4. The CDR3 covers 14 residues. In nucleotides, the CDR3 is TGTGCCAGCAGCCTTGGGACAGACTCCTACGAGCAGTACTTC. Amino acids: CASSLGTDSYEQYF.